This TCR beta chain is from a study of T cells after yellow fever vaccination. At the level of the study: When fractions had low cell numbers, they were prepared with SMART-Seq v4 Ultra Low Input.

TCRdb passed the 5' RACE reads through MiXCR, listing each CDR3 protein once. The table records about 580,000 distinct CDR3 sequences, approximately 16% of them present only once. As for this clonotype: The antigen is unknown.

The CDR3 has 13 amino acids. V was pared by 2 bases and J by 8 bases, with 12 bases between. Whole-study results and caveats: Sorted repertoires could include abundant contaminating clonotypes from bulk cells. Overlap between CD4 and CD8 compartments was detected for a small share of clonotypes. Booster samples showed a return of most primary-vaccination clones (around 96% CD4, 88% CD8).

This TCR was recovered from a man younger than 35 who received the YFV17D yellow fever vaccine. The V call is TRBV12-3 or TRBV12-4, the J call TRBJ1-2, with D possibly being TRBD1 (5 bases). This specimen was PBMCs, taken about 5 days after the first yellow fever vaccination. The CDR3 coding sequence is TGTGCCAGCAGTTTAACCCCGACAGTGGGCTACACCTTC. Its protein product is CASSLTPTVGYTF.